What follows describes a single T cell receptor beta chain. What it recognizes is unknown. The data were obtained in a study of CD8 T cells in ankylosing spondylitis. Overall study findings and caveats: A number of the motif variants had already been described in reactive arthritis synovial fluid and blood. Significant enrichment of disease-linked clones was reportedly seen in matched ankylosing spondylitis synovial fluid. Seemingly distinctive of ankylosing spondylitis blood was a TCR beta motif formed by eight highly homologous variants. CD8+ by phenotype, disease-linked clones were relatively rare in peripheral blood.

Trimming left V 0 bases short and J 4 bases short, with 15 bases between. This CDR3 has 16 residues. The germline CDR1 and CDR2 sequences are LGHNA and YSLEER. TCRdb redid the calling of the 5' RACE reads with MiXCR, one entry per CDR3 protein. The sample consists of some 240,000 distinct CDR3 sequences, 8.6% of them appearing once. Source material: blood, either unsorted or a sorted T cell fraction (not recorded which). This clonotype was sampled from a male donor with ankylosing spondylitis or in good health (not recorded which). The V and J genes are TRBV4-3 and TRBJ1-1; D remains unclear. CDR3 sequence (DNA): TGCGCCAGCAGCCAAGATCTCAACAGTATGCCCACTGAAGCTTTCTTT. Translated: CASSQDLNSMPTEAFF.